Shown below are 30 T cell receptor beta chains from a single sample sequenced in a study of blood T cell repertoires in COVID-19. Assay used: immunoSEQ multiplex PCR; TCRdb lists only in-frame clones, some missing. The sample holds 160,000 or so clones, roughly 93% seen once. Sequencing was carried out using peripheral blood. The receptors here all came from a man aged 18 to 29 with acute or convalescent COVID-19.

The chain recombines TRBV5-1 with TRBJ1-4; D might be TRBD1 (5 bases). Germline CDR1 is SGHRS and CDR2 is YFSETQ. V gave up 4 bases and J gave up 3 bases, with 10 bases separating them. The CDR3 has 14 residues. The CDR3 protein is CASSQGQPNEKLFF. The DNA of the CDR3 is TGCGCCAGCAGCCAGGGCCAGCCTAATGAAAAACTGTTTTTT.

The rearrangement uses TRBV11-2 and TRBJ2-7; D is unclear. CDR3 length: 13 amino acids. Trimming pared 3 bases from V and 0 bases from J, leaving 6 bases between. Germline CDR1 is SGHAT and CDR2 is FQNNGV. The CDR3 loop reads CASSFGSSYEQYF. For the CDR3, the DNA is TGTGCCAGCAGCTTCGGTAGCTCCTACGAGCAGTACTTC.

The rearrangement links TRBV5-1 to TRBJ1-5; no clear D gene. V shed 0 bases and J shed 7 bases, with 14 bases lying between them. This CDR3 comprises 15 residues. Germline V gene lookup returns CDR1 SGHRS and CDR2 YFSETQ. The CDR3 DNA reads as TGCGCCAGCAGCTTGGGACAAGAGGGTGGGCAGCCCCAGCATTTT. Translated: CASSLGQEGGQPQHF. Looking up the rest from reference TRBV5-1 and TRBJ1-5 gives the full variable domain: KAGVTQTPRYLIKTRGQQVTLSCSPISGHRSVSWYQQTPGQGLQFLFEYFSETQRNKGNFPGRFSGRQFSNSRSEMNVSTLELGDSALYLCASSLGQEGGQPQHFGDGTRLSIL.

V gene TRBV19 combines with J gene TRBJ1-5; D remains ambiguous. Germline CDR1 and CDR2: LNHDA and SQIVND (reference sequence). V gave up 0 bases and J gave up 0 bases, with 9 bases separating them. The CDR3 is made up of 16 amino acids. The CDR3 DNA reads as TGTGCCAGTAGTATAGAAGGAGAGAATAGCAATCAGCCCCAGCATTTT. It codes for CASSIEGENSNQPQHF.

The rearrangement joins TRBV18 to TRBJ2-1; D is undetermined. The CDR3 covers 13 residues. Trimming pared 3 bases from V and 8 bases from J, leaving 11 bases between. Germline-derived CDR1 and CDR2 are KGHSH and LQKENI. CDR3 in DNA: TGTGCCAGCTCACCTGTCCTGAGCGATGAGCAGTTCTTC. The encoded protein is CASSPVLSDEQFF.

This chain links TRBV2 with TRBJ2-3, with TRBD2 as a possible D gene (6 bases). Germline CDR1 is SNHLY and CDR2 is FYNNEI. Trimming cost V 4 bases and J 4 bases, with 6 bases left between them. The CDR3 consists of 12 residues. Here the CDR3 DNA reads TGTGCCAGCAGTGCGGGGGCAGATACGCAGTATTTT. It is translated as CASSAGADTQYF.

This chain connects TRBV7-9 to TRBJ2-3; D possibly corresponds to TRBD2 (5 bases). V shed 5 bases and J shed 4 bases, with 10 bases lying between them. The CDR3 is 13 amino acids. CDR1 is SEHNR and CDR2 is FQNEAQ in the germline V gene (reference sequence). The CDR3 protein is CASSGRSPDTQYF. The CDR3 DNA reads TGTGCCAGCAGCGGGAGAAGCCCAGATACGCAGTATTTT. Full variable domain (rest looked up from reference TRBV7-9 and TRBJ2-3): DTGVSQNPRHKITKRGQNVTFRCDPISEHNRLYWYRQTLGQGPEFLTYFQNEAQLEKSRLLSDRFSAERPKGSFSTLEIQRTEQGDSAMYLCASSGRSPDTQYFGPGTRLTVL.

This rearrangement joins TRBV7-6 to TRBJ2-1; D gene unclear. The CDR3 has 15 amino acids. V lost 0 bases and J lost 1, with 7 bases in between. CDR1 SGHVS and CDR2 FNYEAQ come from the germline V gene. CDR3: CASSLAAVSYNEQFF. In DNA form, the CDR3 reads TGTGCCAGCAGCTTAGCGGCAGTGTCCTACAATGAGCAGTTCTTC. The full variable domain, rest sourced from reference TRBV7-6 and TRBJ2-1, is GAGVSQSPRYKVTKRGQDVALRCDPISGHVSLYWYRQALGQGPEFLTYFNYEAQQDKSGLPNDRFSAERPEGSISTLTIQRTEQRDSAMYRCASSLAAVSYNEQFFGPGTRLTVL.

This clone was seen just once. The rearrangement joins TRBV9 to TRBJ2-1; 10 nucleotides match TRBD2. The CDR3 is 16 residues long. The germline CDR1 and CDR2 sequences are SGDLS and YYNGEE. After removal of 3 bases from V and 6 bases from J, the junction contained 9 bases not matched to a gene. The CDR3 protein is CASSAPSGRVPNEQFF. CDR3 DNA: TGTGCCAGCAGCGCCCCCAGCGGGAGGGTCCCCAATGAGCAGTTCTTC. The full variable domain, in which reference TRBV9 and TRBJ2-1 provide the parts outside the CDR3, is DSGVTQTPKHLITATGQRVTLRCSPRSGDLSVYWYQQSLDQGLQFLIQYYNGEERAKGNILERFSAQQFPDLHSELNLSSLELGDSALYFCASSAPSGRVPNEQFFGPGTRLTVL.

With regard to this clone: At the DNA level, this CDR3 is encoded by other sequences in the same sample as well. The V call is TRBV5-1, the J call TRBJ1-1; 9 positions match TRBD1. V shed 2 bases and J 5 bases; nucleotides not matched to a gene: 1. The CDR3 loop spans 13 amino acids. Per germline, CDR1 SGHRS and CDR2 YFSETQ. This CDR3 reads CASSFDRGTEAFF. Here the CDR3 DNA reads TGCGCCAGCAGCTTCGACAGGGGGACTGAAGCTTTCTTT.

This clone has just one count. V gene TRBV6-5 combines with J gene TRBJ1-5, with D possibly TRBD1 on 6 matching bases. Germline V CDR1 and CDR2: MNHEY, SVGAGI. The CDR3 is 15 amino acids. V was cut by 6 bases and J by 1 base, with 13 bases left in between. Written as DNA, the CDR3 is TGTGCCAGCAGGGTACAGGGTGCGAGCAATCAGCCCCAGCATTTT. Its translation: CASRVQGASNQPQHF.

The J gene is TRBJ1-1, the V gene TRBV6-2 or TRBV6-3; D not resolved. The CDR3 has 13 residues. Germline V gene data show CDR1 as MNHEY and CDR2 as SVGEGT. V was shortened by 2 bases and J by 7 bases, with 11 bases between the two germline ends. DNA of the CDR3: TGTGCCAGCAGTTACCGACTGGTGGGTGAAGCTTTCTTT. This gives the protein CASSYRLVGEAFF.

The rearrangement uses TRBV14 and TRBJ1-1, with 8 bases identical to TRBD1. Germline CDR1 is SGHDN and CDR2 is FVKESK. The CDR3 runs 12 residues. V was clipped by 3 bases and J by 9 bases; unmatched bases: 3. DNA of the CDR3: TGTGCCAGCAGCCACCAGGGGGCTCAAGCTTTCTTT. This gives the protein CASSHQGAQAFF. Combining the CDR3 with reference TRBV14 and TRBJ1-1 gives the whole variable domain EAGVTQFPSHSVIEKGQTVTLRCDPISGHDNLYWYRRVMGKEIKFLLHFVKESKQDESGMPNNRFLAERTGGTYSTLKVQPAELEDSGVYFCASSHQGAQAFFGQGTRLTVV.

The rearrangement joins TRBV6-1 to TRBJ1-5, with 9 bases that match TRBD1. The CDR3 length is 16 residues. The germline V gene has CDR1 MNHNS and CDR2 SASEGT. V trimming: 2 bases; J trimming: 3 bases; junction bases outside the gene matches: 5. The CDR3 protein is CASSEWRDRVNQPQHF. DNA for the CDR3: TGTGCCAGCAGTGAATGGCGGGACAGGGTCAATCAGCCCCAGCATTTT.

The chain joins TRBV20-1 to TRBJ2-6; 9 bases are shared with TRBD1. V lost 3 bases, J lost 3 bases, and 6 bases stayed unmatched. Germline lookup yields CDR1 DFQATT and CDR2 SNEGSKA (reference sequence). The CDR3 runs to 16 residues. CDR3 sequence reads: CSASLGQGSGANVLTF. The CDR3, as DNA: TGCAGTGCTAGTTTGGGACAGGGTAGTGGGGCCAACGTCCTGACTTTC.

The chain has TRBV5-6 and TRBJ2-5; weak D call: TRBD2 (7 bases). V lost 4 bases to trimming and J lost 1 base, with 23 bases between them. Germline V gene data show CDR1 as SGHDT and CDR2 as YYEEEE. This CDR3 spans 18 amino acids. CDR3 coding DNA: TGTGCCAGCAGCCAATACGCTGGGGGGGCGGGAGTCCAAGAGACCCAGTACTTC. As protein: CASSQYAGGAGVQETQYF.

This rearrangement joins TRBV5-4 to TRBJ2-1; D is ambiguous. Germline loops: CDR1 SGHNT, CDR2 YYREEE (reference sequence). The length of the CDR3 is 14 residues. Trimming left V 0 bases short and J 5 bases short, with 9 bases between. CDR3 amino acids: CASSLAAPHNEQFF. The CDR3 coding sequence is TGTGCCAGCAGCTTGGCCGCGCCCCACAATGAGCAGTTCTTC.

The rearrangement joins TRBV5-8 to TRBJ1-1; D is unclear. This CDR3 comprises 15 residues. Germline-derived CDR1 and CDR2 are SGHTS and YDEGEE. Trimming removed 0 bases from V and 5 bases from J, with 14 bases in between. CDR3 nucleotide sequence: TGTGCCAGCAGCTTGGGAACGGGATCGGGGACTGAAGCTTTCTTT. It is translated as CASSLGTGSGTEAFF.

This clone was counted once. The same CDR3 arises from other DNA sequences in this sample as well. This chain connects TRBV6-5 to TRBJ1-6, with D perhaps TRBD1 (6 bases). The CDR3 runs to 12 residues. V gave up 6 bases and J gave up 8 bases, with 8 bases separating them. The germline gives CDR1 MNHEY, CDR2 SVGAGI. The CDR3 protein is CASRQGDSPLHF. The CDR3 DNA sequence: TGTGCCAGCAGACAGGGTGATTCACCCCTCCACTTT.

The chain carries TRBV9 and TRBJ1-5, with a tentative D call TRBD1 (6 bases). CDR1 and CDR2 from the germline V gene are SGDLS and YYNGEE. The CDR3 extends over 14 amino acids. V was clipped by 0 bases and J by 5 bases, with 9 bases between them. DNA for the CDR3: TGTGCCAGCAGCGTAGGGGCAGGGGATCAGCCCCAGCATTTT. Protein product: CASSVGAGDQPQHF.

This clone was observed once. The gene calls are TRBV2 and TRBJ1-1; D is perhaps TRBD1 (5 bases). The germline V gene encodes CDR1 SNHLY and CDR2 FYNNEI. V was clipped by 6 bases and J by 5 bases, with 10 bases between them. There are 12 residues in the CDR3. CDR3 nucleotide sequence: TGTGCCAGCAGCCGACAGCAAACTGAAGCTTTCTTT. It translates to CASSRQQTEAFF. Based on the CDR3 plus reference TRBV2 and TRBJ1-1, the full variable domain is EPEVTQTPSHQVTQMGQEVILRCVPISNHLYFYWYRQILGQKVEFLVSFYNNEISEKSEIFDDQFSVERPDGSNFTLKIRSTKLEDSAMYFCASSRQQTEAFFGQGTRLTVV.

The CDR3 bases are TGTGCCTGGAGGTTGGAGACTGAATATTCACCCCTCCACTTT. It is translated as CAWRLETEYSPLHF. The V and J genes are TRBV30 and TRBJ1-6; D is unclear. This CDR3 contains 14 residues. CDR1 and CDR2 (germline): GTSNPN, SVGIG (reference sequence). V lost 3 bases and J lost 8, with 14 bases in between.

The chain combines TRBV7-9 with TRBJ1-1, with D perhaps TRBD1 (5 bases). V lost 4 bases, J lost 0 bases, and 9 bases lay in between. From germline, CDR1 is SEHNR and CDR2 FQNEAQ (reference sequence). This CDR3 is built from 14 residues. The CDR3: CASSSRQMNTEAFF. DNA of the CDR3: TGTGCCAGCAGCTCCCGACAGATGAACACTGAAGCTTTCTTT.

V is TRBV10-3 and J is TRBJ1-1; D might be TRBD1 (6 bases). The germline V gene encodes CDR1 ENHRY and CDR2 SYGVKD. This CDR3 has 15 amino acids. V was cut by 0 bases and J by 5 bases, with 13 bases left in between. This CDR3 is CAISESNRVGTEAFF. The CDR3 DNA follows: TGTGCCATCAGTGAGTCCAACAGGGTTGGGACTGAAGCTTTCTTT.

The DNA of the CDR3 is TGTGCCAGCAGGTCGACAGGAGCCGAGCAGTACTTC. As protein: CASRSTGAEQYF. The chain has TRBV7-2 and TRBJ2-7; possibly TRBD1 for D (6 bases). This CDR3 contains 12 residues. Germline V gene sequence: CDR1 SGHTA, CDR2 FQGNSA. V lost 6 bases and J lost 6, with 12 bases in between. The full variable domain, with the rest looked up from reference TRBV7-2 and TRBJ2-7, is GAGVSQSPSNKVTEKGKDVELRCDPISGHTALYWYRQSLGQGLEFLIYFQGNSAPDKSGLPSDRFSAERTGGSVSTLTIQRTQQEDSAVYLCASRSTGAEQYFGPGTRLTVT.

This chain uses TRBV7-9 with TRBJ2-1; 8 positions agree with TRBD2. The germline V gene has CDR1 SEHNR and CDR2 FQNEAQ (reference sequence). This CDR3 comprises 17 residues. V lost 1 base to trimming and J lost 2 bases; unmatched junction nucleotides: 7. The CDR3: CASSLGVGGGTYNEQFF. DNA of the CDR3: TGTGCCAGCAGCTTAGGAGTCGGCGGGGGGACCTACAATGAGCAGTTCTTC.

The gene calls are TRBV10-3 and TRBJ2-1; perhaps TRBD1 as D (6 bases). CDR3 length: 16 amino acids. V lost 0 bases and J 3 bases, leaving 12 bases between the germline ends. Germline values: CDR1 ENHRY, CDR2 SYGVKD. DNA of the CDR3: TGTGCCATCAGTGAGTCCTGGGGGCAAAACTACAATGAGCAGTTCTTC. Protein product: CAISESWGQNYNEQFF.

The rearrangement uses TRBV6-5 and TRBJ1-3; TRBD1 matches at 7 bases. Germline values: CDR1 MNHEY, CDR2 SVGAGI. V gave up 0 bases and J gave up 0 bases; unmatched junction bases: 2. The CDR3 is 16 residues long. The DNA of the CDR3 is TGTGCCAGCAGTTACTCGACAGGGACCTCTGGAAACACCATATATTTT. It yields the protein CASSYSTGTSGNTIYF.

The genes are TRBV9 and TRBJ1-1; 8 nucleotides align to TRBD1. Trimming took 4 bases from V and 5 from J; bases not matched to a gene: 10. This CDR3 contains 15 residues. Germline loops: CDR1 SGDLS, CDR2 YYNGEE. Here the CDR3 reads CASSPTRGRGTEAFF. CDR3 sequence (DNA): TGTGCCAGCAGCCCGACCAGGGGGCGAGGGACTGAAGCTTTCTTT.

The rearrangement joins TRBV7-6 to TRBJ2-2, with a weak D call TRBD2 (6 bases). The CDR3 loop spans 15 amino acids. The V gene lost 1 base and the J gene lost 6 bases, with 12 bases spanning the gap. Germline-derived CDR1 and CDR2 are SGHVS and FNYEAQ. This CDR3 is CASSLGGGKAGELFF. CDR3 DNA: TGTGCCAGCAGCTTAGGTGGGGGGAAGGCCGGGGAGCTGTTTTTT.